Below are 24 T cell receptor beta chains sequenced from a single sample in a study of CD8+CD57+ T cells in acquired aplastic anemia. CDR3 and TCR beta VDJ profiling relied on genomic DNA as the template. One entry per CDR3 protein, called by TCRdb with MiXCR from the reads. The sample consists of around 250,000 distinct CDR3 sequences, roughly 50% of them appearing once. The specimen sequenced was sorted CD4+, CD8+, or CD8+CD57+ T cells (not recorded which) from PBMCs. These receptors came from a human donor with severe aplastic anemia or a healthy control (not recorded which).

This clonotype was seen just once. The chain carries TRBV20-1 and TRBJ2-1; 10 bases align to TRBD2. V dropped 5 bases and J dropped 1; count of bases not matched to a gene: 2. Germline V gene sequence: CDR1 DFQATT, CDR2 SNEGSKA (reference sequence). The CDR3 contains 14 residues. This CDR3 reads CSAQTSGSYNEQFF. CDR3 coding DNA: TGCAGTGCTCAGACTAGCGGGTCCTACAATGAGCAGTTCTTC.

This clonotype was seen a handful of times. In DNA, the CDR3 is TGTGCCAGCAGCTCTCGGACTAGCGGGCCAGAGACCCAGTACTTC. Translating it yields CASSSRTSGPETQYF. The chain links TRBV7-2 to TRBJ2-5; 11 bases are a match to TRBD2. The CDR3 length is 15 residues. CDR1 and CDR2 (germline): SGHTA, FQGNSA. Losses at the gene ends were 4 bases for V and 4 bases for J; bases not matched to a gene: 5.

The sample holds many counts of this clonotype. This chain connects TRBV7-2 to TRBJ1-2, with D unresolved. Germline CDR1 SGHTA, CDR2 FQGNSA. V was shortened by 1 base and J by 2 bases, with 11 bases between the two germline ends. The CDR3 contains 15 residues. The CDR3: CASSLDGRTNYGYTF. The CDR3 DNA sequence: TGTGCCAGCAGCTTAGACGGACGGACGAACTATGGCTACACCTTC.

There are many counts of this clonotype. CDR3 region: CASNGDRAKGETQYF. CDR3 nucleotides: TGTGCCAGCAATGGGGACAGGGCGAAAGGAGAGACCCAGTACTTC. The genes are TRBV2 and TRBJ2-5; 9 positions agree with TRBD1. Per germline, CDR1 SNHLY and CDR2 FYNNEI. CDR3 length: 15 amino acids. The V and J ends lost 7 bases and 4 bases, in that order; junction bases with no gene match: 10.

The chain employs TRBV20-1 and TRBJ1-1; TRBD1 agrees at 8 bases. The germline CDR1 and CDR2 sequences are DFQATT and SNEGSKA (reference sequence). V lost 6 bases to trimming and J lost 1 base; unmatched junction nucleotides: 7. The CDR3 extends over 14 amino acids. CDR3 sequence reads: CSAENGQGNTEAFF. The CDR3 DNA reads TGCAGTGCGGAGAACGGACAGGGGAACACTGAAGCTTTCTTT.

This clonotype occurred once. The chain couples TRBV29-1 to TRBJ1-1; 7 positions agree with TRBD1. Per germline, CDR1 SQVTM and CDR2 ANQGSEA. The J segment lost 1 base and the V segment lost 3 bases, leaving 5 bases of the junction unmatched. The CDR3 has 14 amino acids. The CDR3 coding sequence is TGCAGCGTTGAGAACAGGGGAACGAACACTGAAGCTTTCTTT. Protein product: CSVENRGTNTEAFF.

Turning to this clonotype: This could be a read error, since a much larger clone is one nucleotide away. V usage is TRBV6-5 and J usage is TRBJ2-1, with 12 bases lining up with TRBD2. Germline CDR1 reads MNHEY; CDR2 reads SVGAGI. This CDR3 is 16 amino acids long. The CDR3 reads CASSPGTSGWNNVQFF. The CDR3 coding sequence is TGTGCCAGCAGCCCCGGGACTAGCGGGTGGAACAATGTGCAGTTCTTC.

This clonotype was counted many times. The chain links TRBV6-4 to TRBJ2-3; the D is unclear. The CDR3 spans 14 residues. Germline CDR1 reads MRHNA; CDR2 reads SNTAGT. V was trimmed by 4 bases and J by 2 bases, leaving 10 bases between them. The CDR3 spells CASSAGGLTDTQYF. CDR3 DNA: TGTGCCAGCAGTGCTGGCGGCCTCACAGATACGCAGTATTTT.

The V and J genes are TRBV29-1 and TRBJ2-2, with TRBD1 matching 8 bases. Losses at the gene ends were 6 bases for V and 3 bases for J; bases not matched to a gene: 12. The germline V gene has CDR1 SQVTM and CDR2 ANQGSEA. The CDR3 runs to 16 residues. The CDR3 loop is CSVRKLDRADTGELFF. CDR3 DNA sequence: TGCAGCGTCCGAAAATTGGACAGGGCGGACACCGGGGAGCTGTTTTTT.

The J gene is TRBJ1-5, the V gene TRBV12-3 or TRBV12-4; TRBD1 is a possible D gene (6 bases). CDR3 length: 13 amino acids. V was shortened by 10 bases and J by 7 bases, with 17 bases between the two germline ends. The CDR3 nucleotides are TGTGCCATCAGCGCAGGGGCGCGACAGCCCCAGCATTTT. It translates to CAISAGARQPQHF.

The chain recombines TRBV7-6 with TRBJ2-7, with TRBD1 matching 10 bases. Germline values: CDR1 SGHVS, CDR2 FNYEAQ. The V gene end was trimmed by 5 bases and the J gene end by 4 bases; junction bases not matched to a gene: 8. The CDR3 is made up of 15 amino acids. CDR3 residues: CASSTGTGVRYEQYF. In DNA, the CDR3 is TGTGCCAGCAGCACAGGGACAGGGGTTCGGTACGAGCAGTACTTC.

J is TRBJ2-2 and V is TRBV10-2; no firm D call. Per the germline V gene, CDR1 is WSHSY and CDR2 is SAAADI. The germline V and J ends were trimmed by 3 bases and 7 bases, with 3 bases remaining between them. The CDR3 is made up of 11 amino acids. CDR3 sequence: CASSDIGELFF. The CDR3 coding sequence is TGCGCCAGCAGTGATATCGGGGAGCTGTTTTTT.

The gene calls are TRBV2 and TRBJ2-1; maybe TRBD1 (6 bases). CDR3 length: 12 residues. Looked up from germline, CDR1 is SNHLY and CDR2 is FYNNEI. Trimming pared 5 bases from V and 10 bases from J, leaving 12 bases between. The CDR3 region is CASSPRGEEQFF. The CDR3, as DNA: TGTGCCAGCAGTCCCAGGGGAGAAGAGCAGTTCTTC.

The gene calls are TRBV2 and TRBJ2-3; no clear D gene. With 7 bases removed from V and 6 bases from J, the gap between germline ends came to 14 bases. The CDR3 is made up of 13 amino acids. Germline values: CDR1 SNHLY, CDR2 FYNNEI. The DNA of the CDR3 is TGTGCCAGCATCACCCTCACCCCCGATACGCAGTATTTT. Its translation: CASITLTPDTQYF.

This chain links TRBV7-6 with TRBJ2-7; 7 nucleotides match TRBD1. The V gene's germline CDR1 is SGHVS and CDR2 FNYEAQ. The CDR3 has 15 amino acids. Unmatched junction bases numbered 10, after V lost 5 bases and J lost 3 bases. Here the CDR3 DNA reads TGTGCCAGCAGCCGCGCTGGGGGACAGTACTACGAGCAGTACTTC. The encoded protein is CASSRAGGQYYEQYF.

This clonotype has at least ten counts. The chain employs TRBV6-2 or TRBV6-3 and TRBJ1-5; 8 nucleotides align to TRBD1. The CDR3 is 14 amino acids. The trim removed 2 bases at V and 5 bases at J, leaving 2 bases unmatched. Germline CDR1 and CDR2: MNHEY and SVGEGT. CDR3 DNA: TGTGCCAGCAGTTACGGACAGGGTTATCAGCCCCAGCATTTT. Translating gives CASSYGQGYQPQHF.

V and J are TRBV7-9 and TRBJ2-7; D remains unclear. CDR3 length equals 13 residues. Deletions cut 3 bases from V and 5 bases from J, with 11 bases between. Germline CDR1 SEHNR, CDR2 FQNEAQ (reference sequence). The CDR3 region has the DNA TGTGCCAGCAGCTTTAGTGGTAACGACGAGCAGTACTTC. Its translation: CASSFSGNDEQYF.

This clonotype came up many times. CDR3 sequence: CASSTPPGQSNTGELFF. The CDR3 DNA follows: TGCGCCAGCAGTACCCCACCGGGACAGTCGAACACCGGGGAGCTGTTTTTT. This chain uses TRBV5-1 with TRBJ2-2; 7 bases match TRBD1. This CDR3 is built from 17 residues. Unmatched junction bases numbered 10, after V lost 5 bases and J lost 0 bases. In germline, CDR1 is SGHRS, CDR2 YFSETQ.

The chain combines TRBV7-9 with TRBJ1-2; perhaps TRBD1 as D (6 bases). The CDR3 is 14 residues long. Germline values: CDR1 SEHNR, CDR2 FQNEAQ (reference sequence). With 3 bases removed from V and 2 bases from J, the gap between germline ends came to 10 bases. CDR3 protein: CASSFTTGNYGYTF. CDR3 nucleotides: TGTGCCAGCAGCTTCACGACAGGCAACTATGGCTACACCTTC.

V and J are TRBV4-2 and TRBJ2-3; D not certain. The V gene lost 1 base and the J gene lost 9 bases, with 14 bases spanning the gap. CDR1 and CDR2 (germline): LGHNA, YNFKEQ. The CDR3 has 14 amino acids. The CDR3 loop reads CASSQARSASTQYF. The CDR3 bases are TGTGCCAGCAGCCAAGCTCGATCAGCGTCAACGCAGTATTTT.

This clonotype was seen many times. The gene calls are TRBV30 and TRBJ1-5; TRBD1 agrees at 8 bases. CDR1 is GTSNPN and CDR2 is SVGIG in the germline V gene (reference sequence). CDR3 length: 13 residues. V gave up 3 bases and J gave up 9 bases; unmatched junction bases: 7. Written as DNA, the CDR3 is TGTGCCTGGAGCCGACAGGGGACTGGGCCCCAGCATTTT. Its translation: CAWSRQGTGPQHF.

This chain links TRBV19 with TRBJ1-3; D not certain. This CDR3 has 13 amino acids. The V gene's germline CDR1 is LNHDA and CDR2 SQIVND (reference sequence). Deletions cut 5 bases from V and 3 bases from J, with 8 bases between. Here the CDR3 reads CASSHLSGNTIYF. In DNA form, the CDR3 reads TGTGCCAGTAGTCATCTTAGTGGAAACACCATATATTTT.

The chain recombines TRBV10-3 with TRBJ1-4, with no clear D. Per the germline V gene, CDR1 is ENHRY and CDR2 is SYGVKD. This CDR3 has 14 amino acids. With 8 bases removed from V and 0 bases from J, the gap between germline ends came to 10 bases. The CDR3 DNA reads TGTGCCATCCGCCCGGAGGCAACTAATGAAAAACTGTTTTTT. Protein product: CAIRPEATNEKLFF.

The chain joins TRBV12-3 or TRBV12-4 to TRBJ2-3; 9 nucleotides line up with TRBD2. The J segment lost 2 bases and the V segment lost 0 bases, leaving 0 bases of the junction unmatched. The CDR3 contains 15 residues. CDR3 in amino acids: CASSLAGLATDTQYF. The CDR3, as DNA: TGTGCCAGCAGTTTAGCGGGACTAGCCACAGATACGCAGTATTTT.